These T cell receptor beta chains were read from a single sample in a study of T cells in Graves' hyperthyroidism and ophthalmopathy. TCRdb reprocessed the multiplex PCR reads via MiXCR and lists one record per CDR3 protein. The sample records hundreds of thousands of distinct CDR3 sequences, more than 11% being singletons. Sequencing input: blood. Every receptor here comes from a woman aged 30 to 39 with Graves' hyperthyroidism that later progressed to Graves' ophthalmopathy. Each CDR3 is given with its conserved first and last residue. Each record gives: CDR3 DNA, CDR3 protein, D gene, V gene, clone size, J gene. The D gene is left open where the match is weak. Size is omitted from some rows. Given values are once, few, many or a class for expanded clones.

CDR3 DNA: TGTGCCAGCAGCATCCCTAGCGGGACTACGCAGTATTTT
CDR3 protein: CASSIPSGTTQYF
D gene: TRBD2
V gene: TRBV9
clone size: many
J gene: TRBJ2-3

CDR3 DNA: TGTGCCAGCAGCGTAGACGGTCTTAACTATGGCTACACCTTC
CDR3 protein: CASSVDGLNYGYTF
D gene: -
V gene: TRBV9
clone size: many
J gene: TRBJ1-2

CDR3 DNA: TGTGCCAGTAGTACCCCGAGCGGGAGAACAACAGATACGCAGTATTTT
CDR3 protein: CASSTPSGRTTDTQYF
D gene: TRBD2
V gene: TRBV19
clone size: many
J gene: TRBJ2-3

CDR3 DNA: TGCGCCAGCAGCTCCGGAGAGACAGAGGTCGAGCAGTACTTC
CDR3 protein: CASSSGETEVEQYF
D gene: -
V gene: TRBV5-1
clone size: many
J gene: TRBJ2-7

CDR3 DNA: TGTGCCAGCTCACCACCGGGACAGCCTAACATTCAGTACTTC
CDR3 protein: CASSPPGQPNIQYF
D gene: TRBD1
V gene: TRBV18
clone size: few
J gene: TRBJ2-4

CDR3 DNA: TGCAGTGCTGATAGACCGGGGGTAAGGCAGCCCCAGCATTTT
CDR3 protein: CSADRPGVRQPQHF
D gene: -
V gene: TRBV20-1
clone size: few
J gene: TRBJ1-5

CDR3 DNA: TGTGCCAGCAGCTTACACATAGAAGAGACCCAGTACTTC
CDR3 protein: CASSLHIEETQYF
D gene: -
V gene: TRBV11-2
clone size: many
J gene: TRBJ2-5

CDR3 DNA: TGTGCCAGCTCCTCGGGGGTGGGATACGAGCAGTACTTC
CDR3 protein: CASSSGVGYEQYF
D gene: -
V gene: TRBV28
clone size: -
J gene: TRBJ2-7

CDR3 DNA: TGTGCCAGTCAGCAGTGGGAAGAAGCTTTCTTT
CDR3 protein: CASQQWEEAFF
D gene: -
V gene: TRBV6-1
clone size: few
J gene: TRBJ1-1

CDR3 DNA: TGTGCCAGCAGTTACTCCGGGACTAGCGGGAGGAATTCCGATGAGCAGTTCTTC
CDR3 protein: CASSYSGTSGRNSDEQFF
D gene: TRBD2
V gene: TRBV6-2/TRBV6-3
clone size: -
J gene: TRBJ2-1

CDR3 DNA: TGTGCCAGCAGTTCGACGATTACCGGGGAGCTGTTTTTT
CDR3 protein: CASSSTITGELFF
D gene: -
V gene: TRBV6-2/TRBV6-3
clone size: many
J gene: TRBJ2-2

CDR3 DNA: TGTGCCAGCAGCGGGGACCGGGAGATCATAGGAGGCTACACCTTC
CDR3 protein: CASSGDREIIGGYTF
D gene: -
V gene: TRBV9
clone size: few
J gene: TRBJ1-2

CDR3 DNA: TGTGCCAGCAGTAGGTCGGGGGGAAACTCTGGGGCCAACGTCCTGACTTTC
CDR3 protein: CASSRSGGNSGANVLTF
D gene: TRBD2
V gene: TRBV25-1
clone size: many
J gene: TRBJ2-6

CDR3 DNA: TGTGCCAGCAGCCCCGGGGACAGGGGCTCCGGCAATCAGCCCCAGCATTTT
CDR3 protein: CASSPGDRGSGNQPQHF
D gene: TRBD1
V gene: TRBV9
clone size: few
J gene: TRBJ1-5

CDR3 DNA: TGCAGCGTTGAAGTTTCCTACGAGCAGTACTTC
CDR3 protein: CSVEVSYEQYF
D gene: -
V gene: TRBV29-1
clone size: many
J gene: TRBJ2-7

CDR3 DNA: TGTGCCAGCAGCCGCGGGACGTACCAAGAGACCCAGTACTTC
CDR3 protein: CASSRGTYQETQYF
D gene: -
V gene: TRBV7-2
clone size: many
J gene: TRBJ2-5

CDR3 DNA: TGTGCCAGCAGTCCTCGAATGCCCGGGACATCCTCGGGCAATCAGCCCCAGCATTTT
CDR3 protein: CASSPRMPGTSSGNQPQHF
D gene: -
V gene: TRBV27
clone size: many
J gene: TRBJ1-5

CDR3 DNA: TGCAGTGCTCCCGACGCGGGACAAGCTGATAATCAGCCCCAGCATTTT
CDR3 protein: CSAPDAGQADNQPQHF
D gene: -
V gene: TRBV20-1
clone size: many
J gene: TRBJ1-5

CDR3 DNA: TGTGCCAGCATGGGGGATACGCAGTATTTT
CDR3 protein: CASMGDTQYF
D gene: -
V gene: TRBV2
clone size: many
J gene: TRBJ2-3

CDR3 DNA: TGTGCCAGCAGTTTATACGGACGGACCAACACCGGGGAGCTGTTTTTT
CDR3 protein: CASSLYGRTNTGELFF
D gene: -
V gene: TRBV28
clone size: many
J gene: TRBJ2-2

CDR3 DNA: TGTGCCAGCACGACAGGGGGGGACACCGGGGAGCTGTTTTTT
CDR3 protein: CASTTGGDTGELFF
D gene: TRBD1
V gene: TRBV2
clone size: many
J gene: TRBJ2-2

CDR3 DNA: TGTGCCTGGAGTGTACCCGGGACTAAAGAGACCCAGTACTTC
CDR3 protein: CAWSVPGTKETQYF
D gene: TRBD2
V gene: TRBV30
clone size: many
J gene: TRBJ2-5

CDR3 DNA: TGTGCCAGCATCCCCTTTTGGGGGGGGAGCTCCTACGAGCAGTACTTC
CDR3 protein: CASIPFWGGSSYEQYF
D gene: TRBD2
V gene: TRBV2
clone size: many
J gene: TRBJ2-7

CDR3 DNA: TGTGCCTGGAGTGAGGCACAGGCAGCCTACGAGCAGTACTTC
CDR3 protein: CAWSEAQAAYEQYF
D gene: -
V gene: TRBV30
clone size: few
J gene: TRBJ2-7

CDR3 DNA: TGTGCTAGTGGTTCCCACAGTCTCCGGGGCTACACCTTC
CDR3 protein: CASGSHSLRGYTF
D gene: -
V gene: TRBV12-5
clone size: many
J gene: TRBJ1-2

CDR3 DNA: TGCGCCAGCAGCCGTAAGGCGGGGAATCAAGGGTCCTATAATTCACCCCTCCACTTT
CDR3 protein: CASSRKAGNQGSYNSPLHF
D gene: -
V gene: TRBV10-2
clone size: many
J gene: TRBJ1-6

CDR3 DNA: TGTGCCAGCAGACAGGGGGCCCAAGAGACCCAGTACTTC
CDR3 protein: CASRQGAQETQYF
D gene: TRBD1
V gene: TRBV2
clone size: many
J gene: TRBJ2-5

CDR3 DNA: TGTGCTAGCAGCTTAGGCGCGGGAGAGGTGCAGTACTTC
CDR3 protein: CASSLGAGEVQYF
D gene: TRBD2
V gene: TRBV7-7
clone size: many
J gene: TRBJ2-7

CDR3 DNA: TGTGCCTGGAGTGAGGTGGCGGGGATCGGCAATCAGCCCCGGCATTTT
CDR3 protein: CAWSEVAGIGNQPRHF
D gene: -
V gene: TRBV30
clone size: once
J gene: TRBJ1-5

CDR3 DNA: TGTGCCAGCAGTTTCTCGGACAGGGGCTTTGGTGAGCAGTACTTC
CDR3 protein: CASSFSDRGFGEQYF
D gene: TRBD1
V gene: TRBV28
clone size: -
J gene: TRBJ2-7

CDR3 DNA: TGTGCCAGCAGTTTACGGGGGAGCAGCCACGAGCAGTACTTC
CDR3 protein: CASSLRGSSHEQYF
D gene: -
V gene: TRBV12-3/TRBV12-4
clone size: many
J gene: TRBJ2-7

CDR3 DNA: TGCAGTGCTAGTCCCAGCCACGAGCAGTACTTC
CDR3 protein: CSASPSHEQYF
D gene: -
V gene: TRBV20-1
clone size: many
J gene: TRBJ2-7

CDR3 DNA: TGTGCCTGGAGCCCCAGGGGTAACTATGGCTACACCTTC
CDR3 protein: CAWSPRGNYGYTF
D gene: -
V gene: TRBV30
clone size: few
J gene: TRBJ1-2